Listed here is a single T cell receptor (beta chain). Its antigen is as yet unknown. This sample stems from a study of identical twins. Study-level results: Insertions were reduced in abundant cord blood beta clonotypes but not in memory repertoires.

TCRdb independently ran MiXCR on the 5' RACE reads; one entry per CDR3 protein. The sample shows some 690,000 distinct CDR3 sequences, 21% of them seen only once. Germline CDR1 is SGHVS and CDR2 is FNYEAQ. The CDR3 has 16 residues. With V trimmed by 6 bases and J by 5 bases, 13 bases remained unmatched. Healthy Caucasian individuals made up all the donors. This same sample was also taken into another study, of T cells expressing NK-cell markers. That source reports: All TCR beta repertoires analysed originated from sorted CD3+CD56+NKG2C+, CD3+CD56+NKG2C- and CD3+CD56-NKG2C+ T cells. Eight donors were sequenced, seven testing HCMV-seropositive and one testing seronegative.

J is TRBJ2-3 and V is TRBV7-6; TRBD1 matches 8 bases. The sequence was collected from a woman aged 18-29 years in good health. The sample consisted of PBMCs. CDR3 loop: CASSDPGTGAGDTQYF. The CDR3 bases are TGTGCCAGCAGTGACCCCGGGACAGGAGCGGGAGATACGCAGTATTTT. Filled out from reference TRBV7-6 and TRBJ2-3, the complete variable domain reads GAGVSQSPRYKVTKRGQDVALRCDPISGHVSLYWYRQALGQGPEFLTYFNYEAQQDKSGLPNDRFSAERPEGSISTLTIQRTEQRDSAMYRCASSDPGTGAGDTQYFGPGTRLTVL.